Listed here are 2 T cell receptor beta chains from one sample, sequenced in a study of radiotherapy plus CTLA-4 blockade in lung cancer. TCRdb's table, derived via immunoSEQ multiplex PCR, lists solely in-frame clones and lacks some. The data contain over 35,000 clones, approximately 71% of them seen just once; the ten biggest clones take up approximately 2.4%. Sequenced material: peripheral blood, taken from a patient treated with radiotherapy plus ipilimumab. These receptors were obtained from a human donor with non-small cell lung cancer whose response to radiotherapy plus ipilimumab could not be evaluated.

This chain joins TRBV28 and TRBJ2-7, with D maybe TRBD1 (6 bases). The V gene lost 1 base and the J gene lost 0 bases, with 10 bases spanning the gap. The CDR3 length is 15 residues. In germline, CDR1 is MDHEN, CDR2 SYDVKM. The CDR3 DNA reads TGTGCCAGCAGTTTATTCTGGGGGCCCTCCTACGAGCAGTACTTC. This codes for CASSLFWGPSYEQYF.

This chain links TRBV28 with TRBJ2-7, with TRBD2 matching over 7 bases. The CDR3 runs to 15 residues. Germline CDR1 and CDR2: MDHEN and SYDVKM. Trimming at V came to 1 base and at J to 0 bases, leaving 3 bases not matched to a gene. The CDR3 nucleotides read TGTGCCAGCAGTTTATACGGGGGGAGCTCCTACGAGCAGTACTTC. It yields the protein CASSLYGGSSYEQYF. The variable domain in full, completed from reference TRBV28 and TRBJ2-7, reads DVKVTQSSRYLVKRTGEKVFLECVQDMDHENMFWYRQDPGLGLRLIYFSYDVKMKEKGDIPEGYSVSREKKERFSLILESASTNQTSMYLCASSLYGGSSYEQYFGPGTRLTVT.